The 7 T cell receptor beta chains below all came from one sample that was sequenced in a study of control samples from healthy donors and cancer patients. TCRdb keeps only in-frame clones here, not all; method: immunoSEQ multiplex PCR. The repertoire includes 350,000 to 450,000 clones, 80% to 95% of them detected once, and approximately 6.3% sits in the top ten. The sample comprised PBMCs. These receptors originate from a man aged 40-50 years with head and neck cancer.

The chain combines TRBV27 with TRBJ2-2; weak D call: TRBD2 (5 bases). The CDR3 is made up of 16 amino acids. The germline gives CDR1 MNHEY, CDR2 SMNVEV (reference sequence). V gave up 5 bases and J gave up 1 base, with 14 bases separating them. In DNA, the CDR3 is TGTGCCAGCAGTCCCCGGGGTGGGCGGAACACCGGGGAGCTGTTTTTT. It is translated as CASSPRGGRNTGELFF.

The DNA for the CDR3 is TGTGCCAGCAGCCAATCGGACTTAAAGTTCTTC. As protein: CASSQSDLKFF. The V gene is TRBV3-1 (or the pseudogene TRBV3-2), the J gene TRBJ2-1, with D maybe TRBD2 (5 bases). This CDR3 is built from 11 residues. V dropped 2 bases and J dropped 14 bases, with 10 bases sitting between them. Per germline, CDR1 LGHDT and CDR2 YNNKEL (reference sequence).

The rearrangement uses TRBV9 and TRBJ2-3, with TRBD1 matching over 12 bases. Losses at the gene ends were 0 bases for V and 2 bases for J; bases not matched to a gene: 4. The CDR3 sequence is 17 residues long. Germline CDR1 reads SGDLS; CDR2 reads YYNGEE. CDR3 sequence reads: CASSVGEGQGATDTQYF. In nucleotides, the CDR3 is TGTGCCAGCAGCGTAGGTGAGGGACAGGGGGCCACAGATACGCAGTATTTT.

This chain joins TRBV21-1 and TRBJ2-5; no DNA check was done on the table's D call, TRBD1. TRBV21-1 is a pseudogene locus. The CDR3 loop spans 14 amino acids. The CDR3 loop reads CASSPRQAQETQYF. The CDR3 nucleotides are TGTGCCAGCAGCCCCCGACAGGCTCAAGAGACCCAGTACTTC.

The chain has TRBV7-6 and TRBJ1-6; unclear D gene. This CDR3 has 17 amino acids. V was clipped by 2 bases and J by 0 bases, with 11 bases between them. Germline values: CDR1 SGHVS, CDR2 FNYEAQ. The CDR3 coding sequence is TGTGCCAGCAGCTTATCGATAGCGAGCTCCTATAATTCACCCCTCCACTTT. Its protein product is CASSLSIASSYNSPLHF.

The rearrangement uses TRBV5-5 and TRBJ2-6; D is possibly TRBD2 (6 bases). This CDR3 spans 17 amino acids. V was pared by 0 bases and J by 3 bases, with 13 bases between. CDR1 SGHKS and CDR2 YYEKEE come from the germline V gene (reference sequence). The CDR3 spells CASSLDGGFFGANVLTF. The CDR3 region has the DNA TGTGCCAGCAGCTTGGATGGGGGGTTCTTTGGGGCCAACGTCCTGACTTTC.

The CDR3 bases are TGTGCCAGTCAGAACCTTGACTCCTACGAGCAGTACTTC. Amino acids: CASQNLDSYEQYF. This chain links TRBV19 with TRBJ2-7, with D unclear. The V gene's germline CDR1 is LNHDA and CDR2 SQIVND (reference sequence). Trimming took off 8 bases at V and 0 bases at J, with 11 bases between the two ends. The CDR3 has 13 amino acids.